This T cell receptor (beta chain) was captured by sequencing in a study of blood T cell repertoires in COVID-19 (dated by TCRdb to 2020 to 2022). In the study overall: Samples from collaborators originated in the United States, Italy and Spain and spanned both the acute and convalescent phases of COVID-19. Nearly every sample came with metadata listing a de-identified subject ID, COVID-19 status, age in years and sex. The material from the prospective study consisted of cDNA or gDNA derived from T cells, B-cell-depleted T cells, or PBMCs. Samples were obtained from the ongoing ImmuneRACE study (first 160 participants) and from approximately 1,200 subjects provided by 6 global collaborators. Where available, HLA class I and class II types were obtained from metadata supplied by the sample provider rather than from assay-based typing. Deeply sampled blood TCRbeta repertoires from subjects exposed to, actively infected with, or recovered from COVID-19 were included in the dataset. The repertoires were released in a freely available public database intended as a resource for research on the immune response to SARS-CoV-2.

TCRbeta CDR3 regions were amplified from genomic DNA by means of the immunoSEQ Assay, a bias-controlled multiplex PCR. The study's processing was this. Within the assay, amplification of reference gene primers was used to estimate how many nucleated cells each sample contained. To quantify the absolute abundance of each unique TCRbeta CDR3 rearrangement, sequence reads were collapsed and filtered. For each sample, productive Simpson clonality was calculated as the square root of Simpson's diversity index over productive rearrangements. Entries here come from immuneACCESS through TCRdb and include only in-frame sequences with V and J called. Some clones fail to appear in such tables; in the studies checked, an unresolved V gene covers under half of the shortfall, and the cause of the remainder is unknown. V and J calls and clone size are those listed in that table; D and trimming were worked out from the DNA. Here the sample has over 80,000 clones; around 87% occur a single time. Of the sample, about 20% falls within the top ten clones.

What the study reported, not specific to this receptor: How much clinical and demographic metadata was included differed by source and by participant, and the metadata was provided uncurated.

V was cut back by 9 bases and J by 10 bases, leaving a gap of 13 bases between them. Its CDR3 holds 12 amino acids, cysteine through phenylalanine. Of the read, only the CDR3 DNA is kept; its 36 bases are in frame from base 1. Collaborating institutions collected whole blood in K2EDTA tubes following their own protocols. Collaborator samples were shipped for TCRbeta analysis as frozen whole blood, isolated PBMCs, or DNA extracted from either sample type. Remarks on this clone: Its specific antigen is unknown. Per-nucleotide qualities are absent, and no much larger clonotype sits a single base away.

What was sequenced was peripheral blood. The sequence links TRBV23-1 to TRBJ1-6, and TRBD1 may be the D gene, going by 6 matching bases. TRBV23-1 is known as an ORF, though its function is uncertain. This TCR was sampled from a human donor in a cohort sampled during active COVID-19. The nucleotide sequence reads TGCGCCAGTCAGCAGGGGACGTCACCCCTCCACTTT. Its protein is CASQQGTSPLHF.